This entry describes one T cell receptor beta chain. MiXCR, applied by TCRdb to the RT-PCR reads, yields one record per CDR3 protein. The data hold fewer than 800,000 distinct CDR3 sequences, with approximately 15% observed a single time. V was clipped by 0 bases and J by 4 bases; unmatched bases: 21. This CDR3 has 22 residues. Germline V lookup: CDR1 SGHDT, CDR2 YYEEEE. The chain links TRBV5-6 to TRBJ2-3, with TRBD2 matching 12 bases. Sample: memory CD4+ T cells from blood. The TCR sequence derives from a female donor in good health, serving as a healthy control. This CDR3 is CASSLVAGQLFLAGGLSDTQYF. The CDR3 region has the DNA TGTGCCAGCAGCTTGGTTGCCGGACAGCTATTCCTAGCGGGAGGGCTCTCAGATACGCAGTATTTT.